A selection of T cell receptor beta chains follows, all from one sample in a study of Ad26.COV2.S vaccination and SARS-CoV-2 variants. TCRdb's table, derived via immunoSEQ multiplex PCR, lists solely in-frame clones and lacks some. The table includes roughly 350,000 clones, 86% detected once. The source was peripheral blood, collected in a trial of Ad26.COV2.S vaccine versus placebo. These receptors originate from a person aged 18-60 years who received the Ad26.COV2.S COVID-19 vaccine or a placebo. Each CDR3 is given with its conserved first and last residue. D genes are given only for firm matches. Clone size, where shown, is once, few, many, or a class for clones that have expanded.

clone size | D gene | J gene | V gene | CDR3 protein | CDR3 DNA
NA | NA | TRBJ2-7 | TRBV5-4 | CASSLDHEQYF | TGTGCCAGCAGCTTAGACCACGAGCAGTACTTC
once | TRBD2 | TRBJ2-5 | TRBV5-1 | CAGSLAGATQETQYF | TGCGCCGGATCTCTAGCGGGGGCGACCCAAGAGACCCAGTACTTC
NA | NA | TRBJ1-5 | TRBV6-2/TRBV6-3 | CASSFSNQPQHF | TGTGCCAGCAGTTTTTCCAATCAGCCCCAGCATTTT
NA | NA | TRBJ1-2 | TRBV27 | CASRTGWGYTF | TGTGCCAGCAGAACAGGGTGGGGCTACACCTTC
NA | NA | TRBJ2-1 | TRBV4-3 | CASSQGPDPYNEQFF | TGCGCCAGCAGCCAAGGACCTGACCCATACAATGAGCAGTTCTTC
NA | TRBD1 | TRBJ2-1 | TRBV6-2/TRBV6-3 | CASSSARTGGDEQFF | TGTGCCAGCAGTTCGGCCAGGACAGGGGGGGATGAGCAGTTCTTC
NA | NA | TRBJ1-4 | TRBV24-1 | CAAQRAPQLFF | TGTGCCGCCCAAAGGGCCCCGCAACTGTTTTTT
NA | NA | TRBJ2-1 | TRBV11-1 | CASSSRTSPGSGEQFF | TGTGCCAGCAGCTCTAGGACCAGTCCGGGTTCGGGGGAGCAGTTCTTC
NA | TRBD1 | TRBJ1-1 | TRBV27 | CASSLSGTGGTEAFF | TGTGCCAGCAGTTTATCTGGGACAGGGGGGACTGAAGCTTTCTTT
NA | NA | TRBJ2-1 | TRBV27 | CASIHLAVGGNEQFF | TGTGCCAGCATTCATTTAGCGGTAGGGGGCAATGAGCAGTTCTTC
NA | TRBD2 | TRBJ2-7 | TRBV28 | CASRQRGGHREQYF | TGTGCCAGCAGACAGCGGGGAGGGCACCGCGAGCAGTACTTC
few | NA | TRBJ2-7 | TRBV30 | CAWERVGRYEQYF | TGTGCCTGGGAAAGGGTCGGGAGATACGAGCAGTACTTC
NA | NA | TRBJ2-5 | TRBV12-3/TRBV12-4 | CASSLRRGETQYF | TGTGCCAGCAGTTTAAGGAGGGGGGAGACCCAGTACTTC
NA | TRBD1 | TRBJ2-7 | TRBV27 | CASSLGTGPYEQYF | TGTGCCAGCAGTTTAGGGACAGGGCCCTACGAGCAGTACTTC
NA | NA | TRBJ2-7 | TRBV6-6 | CASSPRPLGGSDPYEQYF | TGTGCCAGCAGTCCCAGGCCGTTGGGGGGCTCGGACCCCTACGAGCAGTACTTC
NA | TRBD1 | TRBJ2-2 | TRBV7-2 | CASSFRGQNTGELFF | TGTGCCAGCAGCTTCAGGGGGCAAAACACCGGGGAGCTGTTTTTT
NA | NA | TRBJ2-3 | TRBV24-1 | CATSDPRGAGDTQYF | TGTGCCACCAGTGACCCCCGGGGGGCGGGAGATACGCAGTATTTT
NA | TRBD1 | TRBJ1-1 | TRBV7-9 | CASSFGGGVTEAFF | TGTGCCAGCAGCTTCGGAGGGGGCGTCACTGAAGCTTTCTTT
NA | NA | TRBJ1-1 | TRBV7-3 | CASSLTGLGEAFF | TGTGCCAGCAGCTTAACAGGGTTGGGTGAAGCTTTCTTT
NA | NA | TRBJ1-4 | TRBV28 | CASHGEEKLFF | TGTGCCAGCCATGGAGAGGAAAAACTGTTTTTT
NA | TRBD1 | TRBJ2-5 | TRBV7-9 | CASSPRGDRGVETQYF | TGTGCCAGCAGCCCGAGAGGGGACAGGGGAGTGGAGACCCAGTACTTC
NA | NA | TRBJ2-5 | TRBV5-4 | CASSWGAQETQYF | TGTGCCAGCAGCTGGGGAGCCCAAGAGACCCAGTACTTC
NA | NA | TRBJ2-1 | TRBV5-1 | CASSLGQPYNEQFF | TGCGCCAGCAGCTTGGGGCAGCCCTACAATGAGCAGTTCTTC
NA | TRBD2 | TRBJ2-7 | TRBV9 | CASSPHHLAGGPSEQYF | TGTGCCAGCAGCCCACACCACCTAGCGGGAGGGCCCAGCGAGCAGTACTTC
few | TRBD2 | TRBJ2-6 | TRBV19 | CASTPRGGAGANVLTF | TGTGCCAGTACCCCCCGGGGGGGGGCTGGGGCCAACGTCCTGACTTTC
NA | NA | TRBJ2-1 | TRBV6-6 | CASSFVGPDNEQFF | TGTGCCAGCAGTTTTGTAGGGCCAGACAATGAGCAGTTCTTC
NA | NA | TRBJ1-1 | TRBV5-6 | CASSLVPTGSNTEAFF | TGTGCCAGCAGCTTGGTCCCGACAGGATCAAACACTGAAGCTTTCTTT
NA | NA | TRBJ1-2 | TRBV2 | CASMNSYGYTF | TGTGCCAGCATGAACAGCTATGGCTACACCTTC
NA | NA | TRBJ1-2 | TRBV11-2 | CASSLDPGLVDGYTF | TGTGCCAGCAGCTTAGATCCTGGGTTGGTAGATGGCTACACCTTC
NA | NA | TRBJ2-1 | TRBV5-6 | CASSLLSSGVRFYNEQFF | TGTGCCAGCAGCTTGTTATCTTCTGGCGTCAGGTTCTACAATGAGCAGTTCTTC
few | NA | TRBJ2-1 | TRBV19 | CASSIVSSYNEQFF | TGTGCCAGTAGTATAGTTAGCTCCTACAATGAGCAGTTCTTC
NA | TRBD2 | TRBJ2-1 | TRBV7-2 | CASSFVAGLQNEQFF | TGTGCCAGCAGCTTTGTAGCGGGATTACAGAATGAGCAGTTCTTC
NA | TRBD1 | TRBJ1-5 | TRBV7-8 | CASSIRGTGYQPQHF | TGTGCCAGCAGCATCCGAGGGACAGGGTATCAGCCCCAGCATTTT
NA | NA | TRBJ2-3 | TRBV19 | CASSVSVLWGLREGGTDTQYF | TGTGCCAGTAGTGTATCCGTGCTGTGGGGGCTACGTGAAGGCGGCACAGATACGCAGTATTTT
NA | TRBD1 | TRBJ2-1 | TRBV27 | CASSLRQGAGNEQFF | TGTGCCAGCAGTTTAAGGCAGGGGGCGGGAAATGAGCAGTTCTTC
NA | NA | TRBJ1-1 | TRBV7-9 | CASSLAGAGTEAFF | TGTGCCAGCAGCTTAGCGGGGGCGGGCACTGAAGCTTTCTTT
NA | NA | TRBJ1-3 | TRBV6-5 | CASRPRGGNTIYF | TGTGCCAGCAGGCCACGCGGGGGAAACACCATATATTTT
few | NA | TRBJ2-1 | TRBV19 | CASSGFSGSTEQFF | TGTGCCAGTAGTGGGTTTAGCGGATCAACTGAGCAGTTCTTC
few | TRBD1 | TRBJ1-3 | TRBV2 | CASRLWTGGGNTIYF | TGTGCCAGCAGACTTTGGACAGGGGGCGGAAACACCATATATTTT
NA | NA | TRBJ2-3 | TRBV19 | CASTTASTDTQYF | TGTGCCAGTACGACAGCTAGCACAGATACGCAGTATTTT
NA | NA | TRBJ2-3 | TRBV7-2 | CASSQQQDTQYF | TGTGCCAGCAGCCAACAGCAAGATACGCAGTATTTT
once | NA | TRBJ1-1 | TRBV18 | CASSPPKFPNTEAFF | TGTGCCAGCTCACCACCTAAATTCCCTAACACTGAAGCTTTCTTT
NA | NA | TRBJ1-3 | TRBV7-2 | CASSPSGRAGNTIYF | TGTGCCAGCAGCCCTTCGGGGAGGGCTGGAAACACCATATATTTT
NA | TRBD1 | TRBJ2-3 | TRBV28 | CASSLVRTGGAGRGDTQYF | TGTGCCAGCAGTTTAGTACGGACAGGGGGCGCTGGGAGGGGAGATACGCAGTATTTT
NA | NA | TRBJ2-4 | TRBV19 | CASSGEAKNIQYF | TGTGCCAGTAGTGGGGAGGCCAAAAACATTCAGTACTTC
NA | NA | TRBJ2-7 | TRBV7-2 | CASSSPSRGGGGSYEQYF | TGTGCCAGCAGCTCCCCGTCCAGGGGGGGCGGGGGCTCCTACGAGCAGTACTTC
NA | NA | TRBJ1-1 | TRBV10-3 | CAISDPTGAPEAFF | TGTGCCATCAGTGACCCGACAGGCGCCCCTGAAGCTTTCTTT
NA | NA | TRBJ2-7 | TRBV19 | CASEGGKGYEQYF | TGTGCCAGCGAAGGAGGGAAAGGCTACGAGCAGTACTTC
NA | TRBD2 | TRBJ2-3 | TRBV10-1 | CASSESGGFTDTQYF | TGCGCCAGCAGTGAAAGCGGGGGCTTCACAGATACGCAGTATTTT
NA | NA | TRBJ1-3 | TRBV7-9 | CASSLAGISGNTIYF | TGTGCCAGCAGCTTAGCCGGCATCTCTGGAAACACCATATATTTT
NA | NA | TRBJ1-6 | TRBV9 | CASSPSLNWNSPLHF | TGTGCCAGCAGCCCCTCGCTGAACTGGAATTCACCCCTCCACTTT
NA | NA | TRBJ1-6 | TRBV15 | CATSRDPHDGPLHF | TGTGCCACCAGCAGGGACCCACACGACGGACCCCTCCACTTT
NA | TRBD2 | TRBJ2-3 | TRBV10-3 | CAISSLAGESDTQYF | TGTGCCATCAGTTCTCTAGCGGGAGAATCAGATACGCAGTATTTT
NA | NA | TRBJ1-2 | TRBV14 | CASSLNSYGYTF | TGTGCCAGCAGCCTTAATTCCTATGGCTACACCTTC
NA | NA | TRBJ2-2 | TRBV5-4 | CASSLGGAGELFF | TGTGCCAGCAGCTTAGGTGGGGCCGGGGAGCTGTTTTTT